This is a list of T cell receptor beta chains from one sample in a study of beta chain features in type 1 diabetes. Produced via immunoSEQ multiplex PCR; TCRdb's table is partial and in-frame only. The sample contains 200,000 to 300,000 clones, about 30% of which appear only once. Sequenced: central memory CD4+ T cells from blood. Source of these receptors: a man younger than 40 in good health. The CDR3 runs from the conserved cysteine through the conserved F or W. Fields, in order: V gene, CDR3 length, clone size, D gene, J gene, CDR3 DNA, CDR3 protein. D genes are given only for firm matches. A row's size may be missing; if present it is once, few, many or a size class.

TRBV7-2	14	.	.	TRBJ2-3	TGTGCCAGCAGCTCCCAAGTGGGCACAGATACGCAGTATTTT	CASSSQVGTDTQYF
TRBV7-2	14	.	.	TRBJ2-1	TGTGCCAGCAGCCCTACAGGGTCGGGCAATGAGCAGTTCTTC	CASSPTGSGNEQFF
TRBV7-2	16	few	.	TRBJ1-6	TGTGCCAGCAGCTTAGGCACAAGCTCCTATAATTCACCCCTCCACTTT	CASSLGTSSYNSPLHF
TRBV4-2	13	.	.	TRBJ1-5	TGTGCCAGCAGCCAAGATAATGATCAGCCCCAGCATTTT	CASSQDNDQPQHF
TRBV5-1	16	.	.	TRBJ2-6	TGCGCCAGCAGCTTGGCGGTGACCTCTGGGGCCAACGTCCTGACTTTC	CASSLAVTSGANVLTF
TRBV9	16	.	TRBD2	TRBJ2-5	TGTGCCAGCAGCGCACGCGGACTAGCGGGAAAAGAGACCCAGTACTTC	CASSARGLAGKETQYF
TRBV4-3	15	.	TRBD2	TRBJ2-7	TGCGCCAGCAGCGAGATCGGCGGGAGCTACTACGAGCAGTACTTC	CASSEIGGSYYEQYF
TRBV7-2	13	few	.	TRBJ1-5	TGTGCCAGCAGCCTAGGCAGGAATCAGCCCCAGCATTTT	CASSLGRNQPQHF
TRBV5-4	13	.	.	TRBJ2-2	TGTGCCAGCAGCCGAGGGGACACCGGGGAGCTGTTTTTT	CASSRGDTGELFF
TRBV29-1	13	.	.	TRBJ1-4	TGCAGCGTCGCTAAAGGGGCTAATGAAAAACTGTTTTTT	CSVAKGANEKLFF